A selection of T cell receptor beta chains follows, all from one sample in a study of blood T cell repertoires in COVID-19. The protocol was immunoSEQ multiplex PCR, while the TCRdb copy is restricted to in-frame clones and leaves out a portion. This table has fewer than 350,000 clones, about 90% appearing once. The source material was peripheral blood. The receptors here all came from a woman younger than 45 with COVID-19, enrolled during active disease. CDR3s include the opening cysteine and the closing phenylalanine or tryptophan. A D gene is named only where the DNA matches it firmly. Part of the rows lack a size; the others show once, few, many or a class for expanded clones.

>.|TRBD2|TRBJ2-3|TRBV4-2
TGTGCCAGCAGCCAAGAACTAGCGGGGGGTACAGATACGCAGTATTTT
CASSQELAGGTDTQYF
>.|TRBD1|TRBJ1-2|TRBV6-1
TGTGCCAGCAGTGACGGACAGGAACCAATCTATGGCTACACCTTC
CASSDGQEPIYGYTF
>.|TRBD1|TRBJ2-5|TRBV19
TGTGCCAGTAGTTCAGACAGGGTAAAAGCCCAGTACTTC
CASSSDRVKAQYF
>.|.|TRBJ1-1|TRBV6-2/TRBV6-3
TGTGCCAGCAGTAACGGGGTAGCTTTCTTT
CASSNGVAFF
>.|.|TRBJ2-7|TRBV6-5
TGTGCCAGCAGCCAGGGTCTCCCGTACGAGCAGTACTTC
CASSQGLPYEQYF
>.|.|TRBJ1-1|TRBV29-1
TGCAGCGTTGGGGGGCTTATGAACACTGAAGCTTTCTTT
CSVGGLMNTEAFF
>.|TRBD1|TRBJ1-4|TRBV5-1
TGCGCCAGCAGCCAGGACAGGGGAGATGAAAAACTGTTTTTT
CASSQDRGDEKLFF
>few|.|TRBJ1-1|TRBV9
TGTGCCAGCAGCCCGCCGGCCAGGGTCCATGGGATGAACACTGAAGCTTTCTTT
CASSPPARVHGMNTEAFF
>.|TRBD1|TRBJ2-2|TRBV10-3
TGTGCCATCAGTGAGTCTTCTGACAGGGCCTTCACCGGGGAGCTGTTTTTT
CAISESSDRAFTGELFF
>.|TRBD1|TRBJ2-7|TRBV5-1
TGCGCCAGCAGCCCCGGACAGGGTTCGTACGAGCAGTACTTC
CASSPGQGSYEQYF
>.|TRBD1|TRBJ2-7|TRBV6-5
TGTGCCAGCAGGAGTGGACAGGGGGCAACCTACGAGCAGTACTTC
CASRSGQGATYEQYF
>.|.|TRBJ2-1|TRBV3-1/TRBV3-2
TGTGCCAGCAGCCGAACGACAGGAAAAAACAATGAGCAGTTCTTC
CASSRTTGKNNEQFF
>.|.|TRBJ1-1|TRBV7-9
TGTGCCAGCAGCTACGGACAGCCTTCTGAAGCTTTCTTT
CASSYGQPSEAFF
>few|.|TRBJ1-1|TRBV6-5
TGTGCCACCCACCGCCCAGGCCGCACTGAAGCTTTCTTT
CATHRPGRTEAFF